This T cell receptor (beta chain) was recovered during a study of OX40 agonist ivuxolimab in advanced cancers. Study-wide background: Participants could have had prior anti-PD-1, anti-PD-L1 or anti-CTLA-4 therapy, and more than 35% had some. Regarding the study as a whole: With doses of 0.1 to 3.0 mg/kg, CD4+ and CD8+ blood T cells had undergone clonal expansion by week 6. Nonresponders, in some cases, also had low normalized T-cell clonal expansion.

This CDR3 region has 16 residues. Germline CDR1 is KGHSH and CDR2 is LQKENI. Trimming cost V 3 bases and J 3 bases, with 18 bases left between them. A word on this clone: Its antigen is unidentified.

Systemic immunosuppression or a history of autoimmune disease excluded patients. Measured with immunoSEQ multiplex PCR; TCRdb has only the in-frame clones, and not every one. The sample records about 20,000 clones, approximately 85% being singletons. The chain links TRBV18 to TRBJ2-7, with D maybe TRBD1 (6 bases). The origin of this receptor is an adult with an advanced solid tumor such as melanoma, head and neck, liver or kidney cancer. The source was CD4+ or CD8+ T cells sorted from blood, collected in a trial of the OX40 agonist ivuxolimab. CDR3 DNA: TGTGCCAGCTCACCGAACGACAGGCGGAGATACTACGAGCAGTACTTC. Encoded protein: CASSPNDRRRYYEQYF.